This TCR beta chain comes out of a study of blood T cells in healthy people across ages. Study-wide results and limits: When set beside aged donors, long-lived donors presented more naive CD4+ cells and higher diversity.

Points on this clonotype: Antigen: not known.

The authors ran a second PCR of 7 to 11 cycles using a sample-barcoded 5' primer and a J-beta primer mix. MiXCR, run by TCRdb on the 5' RACE reads, gives a single entry per CDR3 protein. The table lists roughly 800,000 distinct CDR3 sequences, 58% of them singletons. The CDR3 length is 14 residues. Germline V CDR1 and CDR2: MNHEY, SVGEGT. V was clipped by 0 bases and J by 2 bases, with 5 bases between them. The sequencing input was blood. The rearrangement uses TRBV6-2 or TRBV6-3 and TRBJ1-5; D unresolved. The clonotype originates from a man aged 30-40 years in good health. The CDR3 DNA reads TGTGCCAGCAGTTACTCGTCGGGCAATCAGCCCCAGCATTTT. Encoded protein: CASSYSSGNQPQHF.